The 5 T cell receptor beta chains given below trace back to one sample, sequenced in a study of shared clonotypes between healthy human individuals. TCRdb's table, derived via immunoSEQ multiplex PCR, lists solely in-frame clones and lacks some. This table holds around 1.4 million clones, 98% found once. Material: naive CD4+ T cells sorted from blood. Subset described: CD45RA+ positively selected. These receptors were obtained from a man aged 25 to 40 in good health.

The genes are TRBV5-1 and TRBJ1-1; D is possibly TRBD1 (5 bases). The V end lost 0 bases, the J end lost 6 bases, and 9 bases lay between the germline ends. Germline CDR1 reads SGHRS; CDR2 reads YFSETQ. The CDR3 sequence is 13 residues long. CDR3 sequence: CASSLEGVSEAFF. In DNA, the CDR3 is TGCGCCAGCAGCTTGGAAGGGGTGTCTGAAGCTTTCTTT.

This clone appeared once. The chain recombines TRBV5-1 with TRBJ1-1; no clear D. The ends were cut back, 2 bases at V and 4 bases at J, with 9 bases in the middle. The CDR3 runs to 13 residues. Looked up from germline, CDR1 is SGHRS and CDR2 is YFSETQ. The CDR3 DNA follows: TGCGCCAGCAGCTTTCAGCAGGCCACTGAAGCTTTCTTT. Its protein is CASSFQQATEAFF.

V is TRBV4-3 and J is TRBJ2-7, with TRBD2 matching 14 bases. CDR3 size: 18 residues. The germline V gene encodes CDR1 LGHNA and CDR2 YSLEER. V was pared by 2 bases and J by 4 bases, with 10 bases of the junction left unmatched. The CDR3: CASSQRLAGGPLPYEQYF. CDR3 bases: TGCGCCAGCAGCCAACGACTAGCGGGAGGGCCTCTCCCGTACGAGCAGTACTTC.

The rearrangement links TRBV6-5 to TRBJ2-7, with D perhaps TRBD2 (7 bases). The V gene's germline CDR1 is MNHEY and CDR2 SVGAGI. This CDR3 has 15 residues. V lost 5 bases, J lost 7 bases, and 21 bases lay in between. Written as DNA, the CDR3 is TGTGCCAGCAGTAGGGGGGGACGGTTTACGAGGGAGCAGTACTTC. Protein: CASSRGGRFTREQYF.

Here the CDR3 DNA reads TGTGCCAGCAGCGTAGGTCGGGGGCTCTTGACAGATACGCAGTATTTT. Its protein is CASSVGRGLLTDTQYF. This chain links TRBV9 with TRBJ2-3; D tentatively reads TRBD1 or TRBD2 (6 bases each). The CDR3 spans 16 residues. Germline lookup yields CDR1 SGDLS and CDR2 YYNGEE. V lost 0 bases and J 3 bases, leaving 14 bases between the germline ends.